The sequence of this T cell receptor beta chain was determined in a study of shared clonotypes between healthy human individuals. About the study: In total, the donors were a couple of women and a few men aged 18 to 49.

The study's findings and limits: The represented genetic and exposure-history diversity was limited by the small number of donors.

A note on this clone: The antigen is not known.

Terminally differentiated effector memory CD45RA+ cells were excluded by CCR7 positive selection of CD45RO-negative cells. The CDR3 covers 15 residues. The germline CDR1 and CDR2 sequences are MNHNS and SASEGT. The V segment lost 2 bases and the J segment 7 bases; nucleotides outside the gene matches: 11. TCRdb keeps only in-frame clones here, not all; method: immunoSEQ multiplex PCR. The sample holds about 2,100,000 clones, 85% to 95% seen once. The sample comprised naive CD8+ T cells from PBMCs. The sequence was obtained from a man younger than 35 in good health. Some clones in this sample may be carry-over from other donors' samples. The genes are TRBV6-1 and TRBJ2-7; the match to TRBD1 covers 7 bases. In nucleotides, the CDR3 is TGTGCCAGCAGTGAATGGCGGACAGGCCATGGGGAGCAGTACTTC. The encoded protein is CASSEWRTGHGEQYF.